This TCR beta chain was sequenced in a study of cytomegalovirus exposure and HLA in healthy donors. Regarding the study as a whole: Several of the most significant clusters were apparently associated with common viral pathogens in a later analysis. Reports showed the classifier diagnosing cytomegalovirus status with high specificity and sensitivity. The productive fraction for most TCR beta V segments was about 87% or about 30% in an earlier analysis.

PCR used 60 Vbeta primers and 13 Jbeta primers. Assay used: immunoSEQ multiplex PCR; TCRdb lists only in-frame clones, some missing. The sample lists about 120,000 clones, 80% seen once, with about 1.2% in the top ten. A note on this clone: The antigen is undetermined.

The V end was cut by 4 bases, the J end by 9 bases, with 16 bases between. Per the germline V gene, CDR1 is MGHDK and CDR2 is SYGVNS. The CDR3 has 14 residues. The sequence was obtained from a female donor in good health and CMV-seronegative. The sequenced sample was PBMCs. The genes are TRBV25-1 and TRBJ2-1; D is perhaps TRBD2 (6 bases). CDR3 residues: CASSGDSATGEQFF. In nucleotides, the CDR3 is TGTGCCAGCAGTGGGGACTCTGCAACTGGTGAGCAGTTCTTC.